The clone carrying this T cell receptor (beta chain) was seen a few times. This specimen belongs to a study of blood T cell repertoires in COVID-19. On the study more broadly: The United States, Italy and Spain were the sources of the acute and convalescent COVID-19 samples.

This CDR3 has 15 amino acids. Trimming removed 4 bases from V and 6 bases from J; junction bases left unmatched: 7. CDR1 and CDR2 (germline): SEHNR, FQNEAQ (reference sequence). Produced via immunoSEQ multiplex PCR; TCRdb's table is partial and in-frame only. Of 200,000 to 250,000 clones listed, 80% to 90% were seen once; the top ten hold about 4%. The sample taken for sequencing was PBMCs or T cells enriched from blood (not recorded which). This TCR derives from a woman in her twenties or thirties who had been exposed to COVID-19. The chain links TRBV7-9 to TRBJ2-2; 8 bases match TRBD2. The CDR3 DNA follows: TGTGCCAGCAGCTCCCGGGAGGGCCACCCCGGGGAGCTGTTTTTT. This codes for CASSSREGHPGELFF.